The T cell receptor (beta chain) described here comes from a study of blood T cell repertoires in COVID-19 (TCRdb year 2020). With regard to the full study: Samples from collaborators originated in the United States, Italy and Spain and spanned both the acute and convalescent phases of COVID-19. The material from the prospective study consisted of cDNA or gDNA derived from T cells, B-cell-depleted T cells, or PBMCs. Subjects who had been exposed to COVID-19, were actively infected with it, or had recovered from it provided the deeply sampled blood TCRbeta repertoires that made up the dataset. A freely available public database, intended as a resource for researchers studying the immune response to SARS-CoV-2, is where the repertoires were released. Samples were obtained from the ongoing ImmuneRACE study (first 160 participants) and from some 1,300 subjects provided by 6 global collaborators. A de-identified subject ID, COVID-19 status, age in years and sex were almost always included in the sample metadata. Where available, HLA class I and class II types were obtained from metadata supplied by the sample provider rather than from assay-based typing.

Points on this clone: Its antigen is still unknown. Base qualities are not recorded, but no much larger clone differs from it by a single base.

The immunoSEQ Assay, a bias-controlled multiplex PCR, was used to amplify TCRbeta CDR3 regions from genomic DNA. Per the authors' processing: The number of nucleated cells in each sample was estimated by amplification of reference gene primers within the assay. To quantify the absolute abundance of each unique TCRbeta CDR3 rearrangement, sequence reads were collapsed and filtered. For each sample, productive Simpson clonality was calculated as the square root of Simpson's diversity index over productive rearrangements. Here the immuneACCESS table is served through TCRdb, limited to in-frame sequences with V and J called. Missing clones are a known gap in these copies; in checked studies unresolved V genes cover under half, and the rest lacks a known reason. The V and J calls and clone size are taken from that table; D and trimming were inferred from the DNA. For this sample there are tens of thousands of clones; approximately 85% appear just once. Clones ranked in the top ten supply over 4.5% of the sample.

What the work shows at the level of the full study, not this receptor alone: The amount of clinical and demographic metadata varied by source and participant and was provided uncurated.

Collaborating institutions collected whole blood in K2EDTA tubes following their own protocols. Collaborator samples were shipped for TCRbeta analysis as frozen whole blood, isolated PBMCs, or DNA extracted from either sample type. Sequences were obtained from peripheral blood. The receptor was isolated from a human donor in a cohort sampled during active COVID-19.

The CDR3 protein sequence reads: CASSYSYYSGEQYF. The DNA sequence follows: TGTGCCAGCAGTTACTCGTATTATTCGGGTGAGCAGTACTTC. This chain is built from TRBV6-5 and TRBJ2-7, with the D gene not clear enough to name. The CDR3 has 14 amino acids, counting the end cysteine and phenylalanine. The only DNA kept is the CDR3, 42 bases in frame from the first base. The germline V gene gives CDR1 as MNHEY and CDR2 as SVGAGI. The V and J ends are trimmed by 0 bases and 7 bases, leaving 13 bases between them.